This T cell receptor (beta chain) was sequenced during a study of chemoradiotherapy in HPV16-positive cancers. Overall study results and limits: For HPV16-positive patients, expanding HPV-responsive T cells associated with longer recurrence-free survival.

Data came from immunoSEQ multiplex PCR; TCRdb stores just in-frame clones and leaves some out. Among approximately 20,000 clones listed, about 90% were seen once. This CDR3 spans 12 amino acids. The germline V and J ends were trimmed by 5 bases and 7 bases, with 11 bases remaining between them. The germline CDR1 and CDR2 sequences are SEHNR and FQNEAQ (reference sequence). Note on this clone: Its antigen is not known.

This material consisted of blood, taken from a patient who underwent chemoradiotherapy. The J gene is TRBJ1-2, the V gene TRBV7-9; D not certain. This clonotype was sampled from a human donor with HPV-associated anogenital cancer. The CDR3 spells CASSLHDSGYTF. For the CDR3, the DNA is TGTGCCAGCAGCCTACACGATTCTGGCTACACCTTC.